The present entry profiles one T cell receptor beta chain with its context. The antigen remains unidentified. V lost 1 base and J lost 2; bases outside the gene matches: 2. This CDR3 is 14 amino acids long. From germline, CDR1 is LNHNV and CDR2 YYDKDF (reference sequence). Peripheral blood was drawn, about 10 milliliters per donor. These data are taken from a study of blood T cells in healthy people across ages. Regarding the study as a whole: A roughly linear fall in TCR beta diversity per million T cells was seen with increasing age.

Primed by a sample-barcoded 5' primer and a J-beta primer mix, a second PCR proceeded for about 6 to 11 cycles. TCRdb ran MiXCR on the 5' RACE reads and lists one entry per CDR3 protein. The sample records about 1 million distinct CDR3 sequences, 40% to 50% being singletons. The material sequenced was blood. This sequence originates from an older woman in good health. The rearrangement joins TRBV15 to TRBJ2-7, with TRBD2 matching over 7 bases. Written as DNA, the CDR3 is TGTGCCACCAGCAGAGGTGGGACTACCTACGAGCAGTACTTC. Protein: CATSRGGTTYEQYF.